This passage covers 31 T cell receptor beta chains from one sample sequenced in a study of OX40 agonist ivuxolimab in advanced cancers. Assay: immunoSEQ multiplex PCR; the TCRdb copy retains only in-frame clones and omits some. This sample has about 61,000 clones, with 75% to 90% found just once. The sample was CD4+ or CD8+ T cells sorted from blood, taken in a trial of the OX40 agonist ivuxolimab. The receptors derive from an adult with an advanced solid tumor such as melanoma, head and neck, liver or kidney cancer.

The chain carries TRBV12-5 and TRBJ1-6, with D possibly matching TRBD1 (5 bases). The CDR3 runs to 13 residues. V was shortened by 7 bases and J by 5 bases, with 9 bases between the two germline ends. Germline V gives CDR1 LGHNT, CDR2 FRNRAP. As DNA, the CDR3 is TGTGCTAGTGCTCAGGGAAATAATTCACCCCTCCACTTT. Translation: CASAQGNNSPLHF. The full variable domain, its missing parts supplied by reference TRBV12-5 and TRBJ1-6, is DARVTQTPRHKVTEMGQEVTMRCQPILGHNTVFWYRQTMMQGLELLAYFRNRAPLDDSGMPKDRFSAEMPDATLATLKIQPSEPRDSAVYFCASAQGNNSPLHFGNGTRLTVT.

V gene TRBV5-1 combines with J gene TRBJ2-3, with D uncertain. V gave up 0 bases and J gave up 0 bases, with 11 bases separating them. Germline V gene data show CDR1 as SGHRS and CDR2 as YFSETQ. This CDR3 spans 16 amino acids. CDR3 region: CASSLDEQTSTDTQYF. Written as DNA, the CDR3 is TGCGCCAGCAGCTTGGACGAACAAACTAGCACAGATACGCAGTATTTT.

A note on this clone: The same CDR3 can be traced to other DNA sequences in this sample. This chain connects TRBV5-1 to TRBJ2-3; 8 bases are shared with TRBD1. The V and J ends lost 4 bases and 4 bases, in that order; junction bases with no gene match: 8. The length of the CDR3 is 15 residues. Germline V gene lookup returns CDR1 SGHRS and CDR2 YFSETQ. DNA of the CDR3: TGCGCCAGCAGCCTGGCAGGGGGCATGCCAGATACGCAGTATTTT. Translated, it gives CASSLAGGMPDTQYF.

Here the CDR3 reads CASSLDLSSGGTNTDTQYF. The CDR3 region has the DNA TGTGCCAGCAGCTTAGATCTATCTAGCGGGGGAACCAACACAGATACGCAGTATTTT. V is TRBV7-2 and J is TRBJ2-3, with 10 bases fitting TRBD2. The length of the CDR3 is 19 residues. The V gene's germline CDR1 is SGHTA and CDR2 FQGNSA. Trimming cost V 1 base and J 2 bases; bases outside gene matches: 12.

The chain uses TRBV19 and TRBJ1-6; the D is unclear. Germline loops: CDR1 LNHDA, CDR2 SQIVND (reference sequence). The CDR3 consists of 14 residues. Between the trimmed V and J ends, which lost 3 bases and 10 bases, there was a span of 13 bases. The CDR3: CASSMWEINSPLHF. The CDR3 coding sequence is TGTGCCAGTAGTATGTGGGAGATTAACTCACCCCTCCACTTT.

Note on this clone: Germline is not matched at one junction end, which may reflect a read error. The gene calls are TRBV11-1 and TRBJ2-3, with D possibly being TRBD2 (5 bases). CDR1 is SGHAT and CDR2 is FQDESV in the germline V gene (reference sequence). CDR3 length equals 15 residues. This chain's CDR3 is CASSLEAASTDTQYF. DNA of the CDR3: TGTGCCAGCAGCCTAGAGGCGGCTAGCACCGATACGCAGTATTTT.

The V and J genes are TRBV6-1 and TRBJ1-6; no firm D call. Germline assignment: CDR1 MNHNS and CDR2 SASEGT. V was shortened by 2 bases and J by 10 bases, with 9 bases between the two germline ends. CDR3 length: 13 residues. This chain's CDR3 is CASSEIGPSPLHF. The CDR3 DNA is TGTGCCAGCAGTGAAATCGGACCGTCACCCCTCCACTTT.

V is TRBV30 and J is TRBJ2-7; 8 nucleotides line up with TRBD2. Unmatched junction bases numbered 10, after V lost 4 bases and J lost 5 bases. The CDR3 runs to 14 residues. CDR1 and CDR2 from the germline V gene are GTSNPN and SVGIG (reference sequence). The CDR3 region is CAWTSGGWRNEQYF. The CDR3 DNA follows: TGTGCCTGGACCTCGGGGGGGTGGAGGAACGAGCAGTACTTC.

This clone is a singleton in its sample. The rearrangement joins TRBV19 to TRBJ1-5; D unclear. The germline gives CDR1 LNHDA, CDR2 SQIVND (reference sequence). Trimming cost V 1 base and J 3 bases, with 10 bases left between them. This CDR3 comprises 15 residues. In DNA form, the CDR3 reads TGTGCCAGTAGTATAGGGGAGGGATACAATCAGCCCCAGCATTTT. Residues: CASSIGEGYNQPQHF.

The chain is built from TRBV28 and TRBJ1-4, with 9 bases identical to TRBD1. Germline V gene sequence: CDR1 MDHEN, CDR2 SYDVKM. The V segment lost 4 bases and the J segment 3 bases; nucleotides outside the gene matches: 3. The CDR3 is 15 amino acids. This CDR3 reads CASSWGTGPNEKLFF. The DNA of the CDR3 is TGTGCCAGCAGTTGGGGGACAGGGCCTAATGAAAAACTGTTTTTT.

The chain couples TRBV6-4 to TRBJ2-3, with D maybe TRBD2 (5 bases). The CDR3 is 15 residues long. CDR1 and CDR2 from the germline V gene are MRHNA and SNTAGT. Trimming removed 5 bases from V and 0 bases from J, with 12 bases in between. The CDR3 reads CASSREPASTDTQYF. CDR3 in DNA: TGTGCCAGCAGTCGGGAACCGGCCAGCACAGATACGCAGTATTTT.

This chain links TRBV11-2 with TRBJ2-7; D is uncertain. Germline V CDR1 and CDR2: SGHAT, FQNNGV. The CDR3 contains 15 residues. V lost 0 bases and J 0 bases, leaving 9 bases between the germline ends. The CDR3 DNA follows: TGTGCCAGCAGCTTAGATGGGGTAAGCTCCTACGAGCAGTACTTC. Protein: CASSLDGVSSYEQYF.

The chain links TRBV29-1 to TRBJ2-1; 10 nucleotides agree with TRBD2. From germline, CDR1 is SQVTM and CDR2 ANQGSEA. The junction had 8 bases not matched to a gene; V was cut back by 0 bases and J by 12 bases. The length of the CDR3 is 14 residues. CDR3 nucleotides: TGCAGCGTTGAAGAACTAGCGGGGTCCCGGGGGCAGTTCTTC. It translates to CSVEELAGSRGQFF.

CDR3 loop: CASSPGLAGGQETQYF. CDR3 DNA: TGTGCCAGCAGCCCGGGACTAGCGGGGGGGCAAGAGACCCAGTACTTC. The chain uses TRBV4-2 and TRBJ2-5; 16 bases align to TRBD2. The junction had 1 base not matched to a gene; V was cut back by 4 bases and J by 2 bases. Germline V gene data show CDR1 as LGHNA and CDR2 as YNFKEQ. The CDR3 length is 16 residues.

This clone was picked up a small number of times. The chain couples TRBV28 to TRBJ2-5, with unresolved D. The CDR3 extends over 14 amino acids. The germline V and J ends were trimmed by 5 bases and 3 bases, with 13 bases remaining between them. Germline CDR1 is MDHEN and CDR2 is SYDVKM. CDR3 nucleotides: TGTGCCAGCAGTCCAATTAGGGTGGAAGAGACCCAGTACTTC. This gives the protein CASSPIRVEETQYF.

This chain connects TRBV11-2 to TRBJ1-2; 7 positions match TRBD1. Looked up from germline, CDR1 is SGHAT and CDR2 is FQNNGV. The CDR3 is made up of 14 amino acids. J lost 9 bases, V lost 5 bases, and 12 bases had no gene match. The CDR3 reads CASSENGGGESYTF. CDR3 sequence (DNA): TGTGCCAGCAGCGAAAATGGAGGGGGCGAGAGCTACACCTTC.

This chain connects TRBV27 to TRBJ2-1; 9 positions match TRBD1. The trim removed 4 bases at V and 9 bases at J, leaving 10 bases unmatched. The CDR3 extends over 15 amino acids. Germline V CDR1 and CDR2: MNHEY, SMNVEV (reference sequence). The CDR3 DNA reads TGTGCCAGCAGTTCCCGGGACAGGGCAATAGGTGAGCAGTTCTTC. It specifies CASSSRDRAIGEQFF.

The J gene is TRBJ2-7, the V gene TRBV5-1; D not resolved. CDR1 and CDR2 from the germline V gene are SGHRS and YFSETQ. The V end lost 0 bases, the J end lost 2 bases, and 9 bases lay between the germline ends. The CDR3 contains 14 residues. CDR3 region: CASSLEQSTYEQYF. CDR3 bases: TGCGCCAGCAGCTTGGAACAGTCGACCTACGAGCAGTACTTC.

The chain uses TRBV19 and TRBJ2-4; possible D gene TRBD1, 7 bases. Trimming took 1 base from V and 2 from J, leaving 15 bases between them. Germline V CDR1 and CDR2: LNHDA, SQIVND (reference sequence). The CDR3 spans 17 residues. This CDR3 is CASSIGGGGGTKNIQYF. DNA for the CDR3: TGTGCCAGTAGTATAGGAGGGGGCGGAGGGACCAAAAACATTCAGTACTTC.

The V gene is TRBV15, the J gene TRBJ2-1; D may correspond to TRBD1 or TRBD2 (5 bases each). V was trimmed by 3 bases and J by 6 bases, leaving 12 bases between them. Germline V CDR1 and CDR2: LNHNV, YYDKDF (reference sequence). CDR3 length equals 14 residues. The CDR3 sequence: CATSRTGTVNEQFF. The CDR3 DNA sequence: TGTGCCACCAGCAGGACCGGGACCGTCAATGAGCAGTTCTTC.

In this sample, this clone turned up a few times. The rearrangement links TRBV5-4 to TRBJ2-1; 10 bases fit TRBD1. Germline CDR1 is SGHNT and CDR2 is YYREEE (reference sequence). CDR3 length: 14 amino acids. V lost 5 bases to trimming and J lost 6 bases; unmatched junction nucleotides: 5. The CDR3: CASRGDRGANEQFF. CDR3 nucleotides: TGTGCCAGCAGGGGGGACAGGGGCGCCAATGAGCAGTTCTTC. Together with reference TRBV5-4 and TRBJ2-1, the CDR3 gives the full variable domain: ETGVTQSPTHLIKTRGQQVTLRCSSQSGHNTVSWYQQALGQGPQFIFQYYREEENGRGNFPPRFSGLQFPNYSSELNVNALELDDSALYLCASRGDRGANEQFFGPGTRLTVL.

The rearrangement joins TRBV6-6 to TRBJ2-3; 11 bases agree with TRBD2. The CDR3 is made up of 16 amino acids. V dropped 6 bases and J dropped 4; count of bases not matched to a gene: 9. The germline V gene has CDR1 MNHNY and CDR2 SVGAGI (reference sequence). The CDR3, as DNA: TGTGCCAGCAGCCCGAGACTAGCGGGGCCCCCAGATACGCAGTATTTT. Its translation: CASSPRLAGPPDTQYF.

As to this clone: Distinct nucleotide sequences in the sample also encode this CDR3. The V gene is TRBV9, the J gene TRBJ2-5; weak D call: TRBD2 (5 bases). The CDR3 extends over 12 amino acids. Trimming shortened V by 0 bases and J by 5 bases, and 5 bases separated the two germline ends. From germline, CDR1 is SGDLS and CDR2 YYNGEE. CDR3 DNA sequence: TGTGCCAGCAGCGTAGGGGAGGAGACCCAGTACTTC. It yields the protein CASSVGEETQYF.

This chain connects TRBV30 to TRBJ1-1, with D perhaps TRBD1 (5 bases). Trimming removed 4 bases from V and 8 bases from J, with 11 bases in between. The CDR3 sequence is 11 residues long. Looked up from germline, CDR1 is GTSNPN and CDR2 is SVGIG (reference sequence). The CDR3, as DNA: TGTGCCTGGAAAGGTCACAGGGAAGCTTTCTTT. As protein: CAWKGHREAFF. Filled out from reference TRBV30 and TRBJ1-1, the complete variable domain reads SQTIHQWPATLVQPVGSPLSLECTVEGTSNPNLYWYRQAAGRGLQLLFYSVGIGQISSEVPQNLSASRPQDRQFILSSKKLLLSDSGFYLCAWKGHREAFFGQGTRLTVV.

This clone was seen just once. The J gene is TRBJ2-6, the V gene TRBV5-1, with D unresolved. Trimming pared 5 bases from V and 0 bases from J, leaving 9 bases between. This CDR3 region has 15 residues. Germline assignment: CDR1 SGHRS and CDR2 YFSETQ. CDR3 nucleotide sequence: TGCGCCAGCAGGACGTCCGTCTCTGGGGCCAACGTCCTGACTTTC. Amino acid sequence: CASRTSVSGANVLTF.

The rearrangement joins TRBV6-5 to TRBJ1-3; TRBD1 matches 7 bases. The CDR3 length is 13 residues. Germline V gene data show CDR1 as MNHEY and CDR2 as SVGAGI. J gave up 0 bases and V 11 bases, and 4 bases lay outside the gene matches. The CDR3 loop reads CAGTGASGNTIYF. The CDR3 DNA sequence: TGTGCCGGCACAGGGGCCTCTGGAAACACCATATATTTT.

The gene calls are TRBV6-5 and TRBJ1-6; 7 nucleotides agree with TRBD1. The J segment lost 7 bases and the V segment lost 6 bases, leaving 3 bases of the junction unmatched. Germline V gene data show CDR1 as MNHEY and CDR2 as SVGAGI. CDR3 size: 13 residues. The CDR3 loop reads CASRRDSNSPLHF. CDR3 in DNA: TGTGCCAGCAGGCGGGACAGCAATTCACCCCTCCACTTT.

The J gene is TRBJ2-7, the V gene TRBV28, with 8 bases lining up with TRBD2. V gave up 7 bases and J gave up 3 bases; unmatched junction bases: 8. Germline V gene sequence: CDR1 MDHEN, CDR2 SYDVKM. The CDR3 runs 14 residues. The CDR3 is CASTPSGGGYEQYF. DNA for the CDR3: TGTGCCAGCACCCCTTCGGGAGGGGGCTACGAGCAGTACTTC.

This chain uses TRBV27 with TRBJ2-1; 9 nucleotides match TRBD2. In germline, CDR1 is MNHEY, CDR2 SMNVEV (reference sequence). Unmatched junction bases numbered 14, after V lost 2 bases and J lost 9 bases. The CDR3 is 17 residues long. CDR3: CASSLEASGITLGEQFF. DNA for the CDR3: TGTGCCAGCAGTTTAGAGGCTAGCGGGATAACTTTGGGTGAGCAGTTCTTC.

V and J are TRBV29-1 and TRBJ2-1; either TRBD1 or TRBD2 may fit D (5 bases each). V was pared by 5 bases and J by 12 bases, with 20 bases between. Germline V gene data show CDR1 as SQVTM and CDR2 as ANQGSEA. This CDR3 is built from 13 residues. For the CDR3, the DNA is TGCAGCGTTCGGGGCAGGCTCGACGGGCCGCAGTTCTTC. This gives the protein CSVRGRLDGPQFF.

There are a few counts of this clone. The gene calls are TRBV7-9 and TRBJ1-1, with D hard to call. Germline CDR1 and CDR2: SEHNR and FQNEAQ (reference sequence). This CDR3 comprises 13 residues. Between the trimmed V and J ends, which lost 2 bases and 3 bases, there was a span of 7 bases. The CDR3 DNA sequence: TGTGCCAGCAGCTTATCGTCTCACACTGAAGCTTTCTTT. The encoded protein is CASSLSSHTEAFF.